This T cell receptor beta chain originates from a study of blood T cell repertoires in COVID-19. In the original processing: Amplified reference gene primers provided the basis for estimating nucleated cell counts. The assay was immunoSEQ multiplex PCR, and TCRdb's table has in-frame clones only and misses some. V and J calls and clone size are given by that table; D and trimming were obtained from the DNA. The sample lists roughly 47,000 clones; approximately 82% were seen once. The CDR3 covers 15 residues. Trimming shortened V by 1 base and J by 2 bases, and 11 bases separated the two germline ends. Germline loops: CDR1 SEHNR, CDR2 FQNEAQ (reference sequence). This clone was seen just once.

Sequenced input: peripheral blood. The V gene is TRBV7-9, the J gene TRBJ1-1; D might be TRBD1 (6 bases). The TCR comes from a woman aged 70 to 79 with acute or convalescent COVID-19. The chain's CDR3 is CASSLGADSNTEAFF. The CDR3 DNA reads as TGTGCCAGCAGCTTAGGTGCGGACAGCAACACTGAAGCTTTCTTT.